This TCR beta chain was recovered during a study of human T cells and chemical hapten exposure. This CDR3 comprises 14 residues. V shed 10 bases and J shed 4 bases, with 17 bases lying between them. Germline V CDR1 and CDR2: SNHLY, FYNNEI. Study-wide results and caveats: The number of TCRs above 1 in 1000 frequency did not change after DPC sensitization. Alopecia in the donors means their immune response may deviate from healthy people's.

Time point indicated: patch test 1, 2 weeks after DPC sensitization. The treatment denotes: therapeutic diphenylcyclopropenone sensitization with weekly scalp DPC. At least ten counts were recorded for this clonotype. Antigen unknown. TCRdb passed the RACE reads through MiXCR, listing each CDR3 protein once. This sample yields about 100,000 distinct CDR3 sequences, of which 9.5% to 12% are seen a single time; around 3.5% belongs to the top ten. The V and J genes are TRBV2 and TRBJ2-1, with D perhaps TRBD2 (6 bases). This clonotype originated in a woman aged 40 to 50 with alopecia areata. Some clones in this sample may be carry-over from other donors' samples. Sequences were derived from whole blood, sampled in connection with sensitization to the hapten diphenylcyclopropenone (DPC). The CDR3: CATEEGTRYNEQFF. The CDR3 coding sequence is TGTGCCACCGAGGAGGGGACCAGATACAATGAGCAGTTCTTC.